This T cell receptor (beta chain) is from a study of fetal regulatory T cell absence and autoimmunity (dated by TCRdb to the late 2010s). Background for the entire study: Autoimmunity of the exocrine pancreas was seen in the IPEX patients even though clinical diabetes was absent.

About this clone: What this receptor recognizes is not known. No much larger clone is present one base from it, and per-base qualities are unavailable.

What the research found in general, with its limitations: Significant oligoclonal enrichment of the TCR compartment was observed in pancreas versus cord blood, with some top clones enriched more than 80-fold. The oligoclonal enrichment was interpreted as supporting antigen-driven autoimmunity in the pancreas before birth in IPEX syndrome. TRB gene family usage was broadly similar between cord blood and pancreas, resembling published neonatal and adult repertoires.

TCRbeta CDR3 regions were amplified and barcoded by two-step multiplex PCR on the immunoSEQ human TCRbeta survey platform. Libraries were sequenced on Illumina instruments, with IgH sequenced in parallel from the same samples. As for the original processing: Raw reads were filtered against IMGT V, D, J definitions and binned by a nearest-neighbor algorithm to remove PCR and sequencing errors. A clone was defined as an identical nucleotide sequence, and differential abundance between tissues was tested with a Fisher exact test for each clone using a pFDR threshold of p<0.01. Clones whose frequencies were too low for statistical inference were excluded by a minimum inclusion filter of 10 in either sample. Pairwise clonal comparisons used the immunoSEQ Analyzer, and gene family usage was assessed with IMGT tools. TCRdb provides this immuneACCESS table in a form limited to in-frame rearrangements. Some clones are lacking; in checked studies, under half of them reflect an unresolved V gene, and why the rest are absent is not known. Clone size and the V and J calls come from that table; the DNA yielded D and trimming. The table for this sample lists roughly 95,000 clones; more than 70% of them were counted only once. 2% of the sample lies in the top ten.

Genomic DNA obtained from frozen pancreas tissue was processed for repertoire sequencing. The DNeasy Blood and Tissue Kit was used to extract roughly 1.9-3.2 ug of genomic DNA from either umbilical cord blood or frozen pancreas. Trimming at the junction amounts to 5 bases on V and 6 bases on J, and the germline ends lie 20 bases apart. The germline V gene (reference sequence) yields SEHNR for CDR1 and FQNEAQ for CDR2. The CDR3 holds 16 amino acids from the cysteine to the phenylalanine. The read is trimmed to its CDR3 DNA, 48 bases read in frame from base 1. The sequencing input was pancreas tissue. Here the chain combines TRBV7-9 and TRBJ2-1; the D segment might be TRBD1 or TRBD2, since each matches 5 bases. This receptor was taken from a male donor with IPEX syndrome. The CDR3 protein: CASSPTRGRRINEQFF. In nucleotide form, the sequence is TGTGCCAGCAGCCCAACACGGGGACGGAGGATCAATGAGCAGTTCTTC. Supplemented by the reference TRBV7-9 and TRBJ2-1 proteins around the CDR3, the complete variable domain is DTGVSQNPRHKITKRGQNVTFRCDPISEHNRLYWYRQTLGQGPEFLTYFQNEAQLEKSRLLSDRFSAERPKGSFSTLEIQRTEQGDSAMYLCASSPTRGRRINEQFFGPGTRLTVL.